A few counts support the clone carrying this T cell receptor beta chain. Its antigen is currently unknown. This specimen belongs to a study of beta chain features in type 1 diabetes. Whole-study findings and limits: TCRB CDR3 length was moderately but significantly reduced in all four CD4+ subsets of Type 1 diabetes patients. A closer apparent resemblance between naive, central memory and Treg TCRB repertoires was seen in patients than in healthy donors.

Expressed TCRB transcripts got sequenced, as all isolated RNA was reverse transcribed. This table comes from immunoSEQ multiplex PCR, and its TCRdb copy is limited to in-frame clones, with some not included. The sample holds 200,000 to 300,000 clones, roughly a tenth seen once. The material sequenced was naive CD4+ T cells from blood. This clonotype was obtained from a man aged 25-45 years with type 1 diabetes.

The CDR3 here is CASSEAGTAYNEQFF. The CDR3 nucleotides are TGTGCCAGCAGTGAGGCCGGGACAGCTTACAATGAGCAGTTCTTC. This chain connects TRBV2 to TRBJ2-1; 7 bases align to TRBD1. The trim removed 3 bases at V and 4 bases at J, leaving 6 bases unmatched. Germline V gene lookup returns CDR1 SNHLY and CDR2 FYNNEI. The CDR3 totals 15 residues.